Listed below are T cell receptor beta chains from one sample, sequenced in a study of T cell responses to AZD1222 COVID-19 vaccine. Generated by immunoSEQ multiplex PCR, the TCRdb table keeps only in-frame clones and is missing some. The sample shows around 140,000 clones, 85% to 90% of them seen only once. The sample was peripheral blood, taken 28 days after the second AZD1222 dose. These receptors were taken from an adult who received the AZD1222 COVID-19 vaccine. CDR3s include the opening cysteine and the closing phenylalanine or tryptophan. The order of the fields is D gene, V gene, J gene, clone size, CDR3 length, CDR3 DNA, CDR3 protein. The D gene is left open where the match is weak. Rows give clone size only sometimes, using once, few, many, or a class for an expanded clone.

d_gene: NA; v_gene: TRBV6-1; j_gene: TRBJ2-7; abundance: NA; len: 15; CDR3nt: TGTGCCAGCAGTGAAGCACGGCAGACCACCTACGAGCAGTACTTC; CDR3aa: CASSEARQTTYEQYF
d_gene: NA; v_gene: TRBV7-8; j_gene: TRBJ2-3; abundance: once; len: 14; CDR3nt: TGTGCCAGCAGCTTAAGCCCGACCCTGGATACGCAGTATTTT; CDR3aa: CASSLSPTLDTQYF
d_gene: NA; v_gene: TRBV7-9; j_gene: TRBJ1-5; abundance: NA; len: 13; CDR3nt: TGTGCCAGCAGCTTGGGGTCAGGGGAGCCCCAGCATTTT; CDR3aa: CASSLGSGEPQHF
d_gene: TRBD1; v_gene: TRBV12-5; j_gene: TRBJ2-1; abundance: NA; len: 15; CDR3nt: TGTGCTAGTGGTTTGGGACAGGGCGACTACAATGAGCAGTTCTTC; CDR3aa: CASGLGQGDYNEQFF
d_gene: NA; v_gene: TRBV13; j_gene: TRBJ2-1; abundance: NA; len: 15; CDR3nt: TGTGCCAGCAGCTTGGGGCGGGGATCCTACAATGAGCAGTTCTTC; CDR3aa: CASSLGRGSYNEQFF
d_gene: TRBD1; v_gene: TRBV6-6; j_gene: TRBJ1-4; abundance: NA; len: 15; CDR3nt: TGTGCCAGCAGGGATCACGGGACAGGGGGGGAAAAACTGTTTTTT; CDR3aa: CASRDHGTGGEKLFF
d_gene: TRBD2; v_gene: TRBV27; j_gene: TRBJ2-3; abundance: NA; len: 15; CDR3nt: TGTGCCAGCAGTTTTCGGCTAGCGGGTACAGATACGCAGTATTTT; CDR3aa: CASSFRLAGTDTQYF
d_gene: NA; v_gene: TRBV12-3/TRBV12-4; j_gene: TRBJ2-5; abundance: NA; len: 13; CDR3nt: TGTGCCAGCAGATTCGGGCACCAAGAGACCCAGTACTTC; CDR3aa: CASRFGHQETQYF
d_gene: NA; v_gene: TRBV24-1; j_gene: TRBJ2-1; abundance: NA; len: 14; CDR3nt: TGTGCCACCAGCCCAGAGGGAACGAACAATGAGCAGTTCTTC; CDR3aa: CATSPEGTNNEQFF
d_gene: NA; v_gene: TRBV6-4; j_gene: TRBJ2-1; abundance: NA; len: 14; CDR3nt: TGTGCCAGCAGTGACTCCCTCCGGAGTACTGTGCAGTTCTTC; CDR3aa: CASSDSLRSTVQFF
d_gene: TRBD2; v_gene: TRBV4-1; j_gene: TRBJ2-5; abundance: NA; len: 18; CDR3nt: TGCGCCAGCAGTCTCAGGAGCGGGGGGGCCCTGGACGCAGAGACCCAGTACTTC; CDR3aa: CASSLRSGGALDAETQYF
d_gene: NA; v_gene: TRBV11-2; j_gene: TRBJ1-1; abundance: NA; len: 15; CDR3nt: TGTGCCAGCAGTCCCCCTGGGGGAGGGCACACTGAAGCTTTCTTT; CDR3aa: CASSPPGGGHTEAFF
d_gene: TRBD1; v_gene: TRBV18; j_gene: TRBJ1-2; abundance: NA; len: 15; CDR3nt: TGTGCCAGCTCACCAGAGAGACAGGGGGCTGGAGGCTACACCTTC; CDR3aa: CASSPERQGAGGYTF
d_gene: NA; v_gene: TRBV10-3; j_gene: TRBJ2-2; abundance: NA; len: 13; CDR3nt: TGTGCCATCAGTGAGGCGGGCTCCGGGGAGCTGTTTTTT; CDR3aa: CAISEAGSGELFF
d_gene: TRBD1; v_gene: TRBV27; j_gene: TRBJ1-1; abundance: few; len: 13; CDR3nt: TGTGCCAGCAGTCCCGGGACAGGGTCTGAAGCTTTCTTT; CDR3aa: CASSPGTGSEAFF
d_gene: NA; v_gene: TRBV29-1; j_gene: TRBJ1-4; abundance: once; len: 14; CDR3nt: TGCAGCGTTGAGATAACAGGGAGAGGTGAAAAACTGTTTTTT; CDR3aa: CSVEITGRGEKLFF
d_gene: NA; v_gene: TRBV2; j_gene: TRBJ2-7; abundance: NA; len: 15; CDR3nt: TGTGCCAGCAGTGAAACGTTGACAGGACCGGGCGAGCAGTACTTC; CDR3aa: CASSETLTGPGEQYF
d_gene: TRBD1; v_gene: TRBV7-9; j_gene: TRBJ2-1; abundance: NA; len: 12; CDR3nt: TGTGCCAGCAGCCAGGGGGACAATGAGCAGTTCTTC; CDR3aa: CASSQGDNEQFF
d_gene: NA; v_gene: TRBV21-1; j_gene: TRBJ2-2; abundance: NA; len: 15; CDR3nt: TGTGCCAGCTGTATAGCGGGCGACAACACCGGGGAGCTGTTTTTT; CDR3aa: CASCIAGDNTGELFF
d_gene: NA; v_gene: TRBV2; j_gene: TRBJ2-1; abundance: NA; len: 15; CDR3nt: TGTGCCAGCAGGAAGGGGGAGAGCTCCTACAATGAGCAGTTCTTC; CDR3aa: CASRKGESSYNEQFF
d_gene: TRBD1; v_gene: TRBV6-1; j_gene: TRBJ2-1; abundance: NA; len: 16; CDR3nt: TGTGCCAGCAGTGGTCGGCCAGGGGGCAAGGGAAAGGAGCAGTTCTTC; CDR3aa: CASSGRPGGKGKEQFF
d_gene: NA; v_gene: TRBV11-2; j_gene: TRBJ2-7; abundance: few; len: 15; CDR3nt: TGTGCCAGCAGCCCCAGAGGTACCCCAAATTACGAGCAGTACTTC; CDR3aa: CASSPRGTPNYEQYF
d_gene: NA; v_gene: TRBV3-1/TRBV3-2; j_gene: TRBJ2-7; abundance: NA; len: 14; CDR3nt: TGTGCCAGCAGCCAAGGTCGCTTAGCCTACGAGCAGTACTTC; CDR3aa: CASSQGRLAYEQYF
d_gene: TRBD2; v_gene: TRBV7-8; j_gene: TRBJ2-1; abundance: NA; len: 15; CDR3nt: TGTGCCAGCAGTGACGGACTAGCGGCTAACAATGAGCAGTTCTTC; CDR3aa: CASSDGLAANNEQFF
d_gene: NA; v_gene: TRBV5-1; j_gene: TRBJ2-3; abundance: NA; len: 14; CDR3nt: TGCGCCAGCAGCTTGGGTGGGACTGAAGATACGCAGTATTTT; CDR3aa: CASSLGGTEDTQYF
d_gene: NA; v_gene: TRBV6-1; j_gene: TRBJ1-1; abundance: NA; len: 14; CDR3nt: TGTGCCAGCAGTGAATCAAGTGCAGACACTGAAGCTTTCTTT; CDR3aa: CASSESSADTEAFF
d_gene: NA; v_gene: TRBV3-1/TRBV3-2; j_gene: TRBJ2-5; abundance: NA; len: 16; CDR3nt: TGTGCCAGCAGCGCCCGAACGAGGGGTCCGGGAGAGACCCAGTACTTC; CDR3aa: CASSARTRGPGETQYF
d_gene: NA; v_gene: TRBV7-7; j_gene: TRBJ2-5; abundance: once; len: 13; CDR3nt: TGTGCCAGCAGCCCGGACATGATGGAGACCCAGTACTTC; CDR3aa: CASSPDMMETQYF